This TCR beta chain was obtained from a study of cytomegalovirus exposure and HLA in healthy donors. Study as a whole: HLA-typed donors contributed 80 million or so unique TCRs, which were held in an early data release.

Worth noting for this clone: The antigen is not known.

General study results and limits: Several V segments, TRBV6-2 and TRBV6-3 among them, could not be told apart and were dropped. Listed as cytomegalovirus-associated were 150 or so TCR beta chains. Cytomegalovirus status was reportedly diagnosed by the classifier with high sensitivity and specificity.

The PCR had 60 Vbeta and 13 Jbeta primers. Clones were sequenced by immunoSEQ multiplex PCR, and TCRdb holds only the in-frame ones, with some missing. The sample has 160,000 or so clones; 84% are singletons. The V end was cut by 2 bases, the J end by 0 bases, with 8 bases between. The CDR3 extends over 14 amino acids. The germline V gene has CDR1 MNHEY and CDR2 SMNVEV (reference sequence). The chain couples TRBV27 to TRBJ2-7; D not resolved. This sequence originates from a man aged 18 to 30 in good health and CMV-seronegative. The sample taken for sequencing was PBMCs. The CDR3, as DNA: TGTGCCAGCAGTTTAGAGTGGAGCTCCTACGAGCAGTACTTC. Protein: CASSLEWSSYEQYF.